This TCR beta chain comes out of a study of cytomegalovirus exposure and HLA in healthy donors. Both 60 Vbeta primers and 13 Jbeta primers went into the PCR. Clones were read by immunoSEQ multiplex PCR, and TCRdb kept only the in-frame ones, dropping some. The sample lists about 160,000 clones; around four fifths were seen once. V was clipped by 2 bases and J by 8 bases, with 12 bases between them. Germline V CDR1 and CDR2: MNHNS, SASEGT. CDR3 length: 13 residues. The sequenced sample consisted of PBMCs. V and J are TRBV6-1 and TRBJ1-2; a possible D gene is TRBD1 (6 bases). This TCR was recovered from a woman in her forties or fifties in good health and CMV-seronegative. Written as DNA, the CDR3 is TGTGCCAGCAGTGAACAGGGGCTGGGAGGCTACACCTTC. This sequence encodes CASSEQGLGGYTF.